What follows are 12 T cell receptor beta chains derived from one specimen sequenced in a study of patients and donors after allogeneic stem cell transplantation. From the RT-PCR reads, TCRdb called clonotypes with MiXCR, one entry per CDR3 protein. The sample gives about 960,000 distinct CDR3 sequences, more than 15% of which show up once; 5% to 6.5% is in the top ten. Sequences were obtained from blood, either unsorted or a sorted T cell fraction (not recorded which). The receptors were sampled from a human donor who was either an allogeneic HSCT recipient or a stem cell or donor lymphocyte infusion donor (not recorded which). It is not recorded whose cells these are; they may come from a transplant donor.

The chain carries TRBV9 and TRBJ1-5; the D gene is possibly TRBD1 (6 bases). CDR1 SGDLS and CDR2 YYNGEE come from the germline V gene. CDR3 length equals 15 residues. V was shortened by 0 bases and J by 4 bases, with 11 bases between the two germline ends. CDR3 DNA sequence: TGTGCCAGCAGCGTAGAGGGGGGCGCAAATCAGCCCCAGCATTTT. Translation: CASSVEGGANQPQHF.

This clonotype was seen only once. The chain links TRBV5-1 to TRBJ2-3, with TRBD1 matching over 8 bases. With 0 bases clipped from V and 7 bases from J, the junction kept 7 bases outside the gene matches. CDR1 and CDR2 (germline): SGHRS, YFSETQ. CDR3 length: 15 amino acids. This CDR3 reads CASSLGRTGQYTQYF. The DNA for the CDR3 is TGCGCCAGCAGCTTGGGTCGGACAGGGCAATATACGCAGTATTTT. The whole variable domain, remainder taken from reference TRBV5-1 and TRBJ2-3, is KAGVTQTPRYLIKTRGQQVTLSCSPISGHRSVSWYQQTPGQGLQFLFEYFSETQRNKGNFPGRFSGRQFSNSRSEMNVSTLELGDSALYLCASSLGRTGQYTQYFGPGTRLTVL.

This chain connects TRBV7-8 to TRBJ1-5; D remains unclear. Germline CDR1 is SGHVS and CDR2 is FQNEAQ. Trimming shortened V by 6 bases and J by 4 bases, and 10 bases separated the two germline ends. The CDR3 runs 13 residues. The CDR3 protein is CASRTDFNQPQHF. The CDR3, as DNA: TGTGCCAGCAGAACGGATTTTAATCAGCCCCAGCATTTT.

The chain has TRBV6-6 and TRBJ1-5; D ambiguous. CDR3 size: 13 residues. Germline V lookup: CDR1 MNHNY, CDR2 SVGAGI (reference sequence). The germline V and J ends were trimmed by 6 bases and 3 bases, with 9 bases remaining between them. The CDR3 loop is CASSRHTNQPQHF. The CDR3, as DNA: TGTGCCAGCAGCAGACATACCAATCAGCCCCAGCATTTT.

Only a few counts were recorded for this clonotype. CDR3 sequence: CASSYGVHREEGTNEKLFF. DNA for the CDR3: TGTGCCAGCAGCTATGGGGTCCACAGGGAGGAGGGAACTAATGAAAAACTGTTTTTT. The chain has TRBV11-2 and TRBJ1-4; D may be TRBD1 (6 bases). This CDR3 is built from 19 residues. Between the trimmed V and J ends, which lost 4 bases and 1 base, there was a span of 22 bases. CDR1 and CDR2 (germline): SGHAT, FQNNGV. Drawing the rest from reference TRBV11-2 and TRBJ1-4, the complete variable domain is EAGVAQSPRYKIIEKRQSVAFWCNPISGHATLYWYQQILGQGPKLLIQFQNNGVVDDSQLPKDRFSAERLKGVDSTLKIQPAKLEDSAVYLCASSYGVHREEGTNEKLFFGSGTQLSVL.

This clonotype was counted only a few times. This sequence joins TRBV30 and TRBJ2-7; D unclear. The CDR3 is 11 residues long. Germline-derived CDR1 and CDR2 are GTSNPN and SVGIG (reference sequence). V was clipped by 0 bases and J by 6 bases, with 6 bases between them. The chain's CDR3 is CAWSVQREQYF. CDR3 sequence (DNA): TGTGCCTGGAGTGTACAGCGCGAGCAGTACTTC.

The chain links TRBV10-3 to TRBJ2-5; D is undetermined. CDR3 size: 14 residues. CDR1 is ENHRY and CDR2 is SYGVKD in the germline V gene. Between the trimmed V and J ends, which lost 5 bases and 4 bases, there was a span of 14 bases. CDR3 sequence reads: CAISPWTLGETQYF. The CDR3 nucleotides are TGTGCCATCAGTCCCTGGACGTTGGGAGAGACCCAGTACTTC.

This clonotype was found a few times. The rearrangement links TRBV12-3 or TRBV12-4 to TRBJ2-7, with TRBD2 as a possible D gene (6 bases). Trimming shortened V by 1 base and J by 0 bases, and 16 bases separated the two germline ends. CDR3 length: 17 amino acids. The CDR3 protein is CASSLELGGARSYEQYF. The CDR3 nucleotides are TGTGCCAGCAGTTTAGAGTTGGGAGGTGCCCGCTCCTACGAGCAGTACTTC.

This clonotype was detected many times. A junction boundary mismatches the germline segment, possibly from a read error. V gene TRBV5-1 combines with J gene TRBJ2-7, with D perhaps TRBD2 (6 bases). Germline-derived CDR1 and CDR2 are SGHRS and YFSETQ. The CDR3 spans 12 residues. Written as DNA, the CDR3 is TGTGCCAGCAGCTCGGGGGTCTACGAGCAGTACTTC. The encoded protein is CASSSGVYEQYF.

This clonotype came up a few times. V and J are TRBV10-3 and TRBJ2-3, with D possibly matching TRBD2 (6 bases). The CDR3 is 12 amino acids. Per the germline V gene, CDR1 is ENHRY and CDR2 is SYGVKD. Trimming shortened V by 11 bases and J by 1 base, and 10 bases separated the two germline ends. The CDR3 nucleotides read TGTGCCGCGACTAGTCGCACAGATACGCAGTATTTT. As protein: CAATSRTDTQYF.

V gene TRBV9 combines with J gene TRBJ2-1; TRBD2 might be the D (5 bases). Germline V gene sequence: CDR1 SGDLS, CDR2 YYNGEE. The CDR3 covers 15 residues. V lost 0 bases to trimming and J lost 2 bases, with 9 bases between them. CDR3 in DNA: TGTGCCAGCAGCGTAGTGGGGAGCACCTACAATGAGCAGTTCTTC. Its translation: CASSVVGSTYNEQFF.

This clonotype was recorded many times. The J gene is TRBJ1-2, the V gene TRBV29-1; no clear D gene. In germline, CDR1 is SQVTM, CDR2 ANQGSEA. The CDR3 is 13 residues long. Trimming took off 3 bases at V and 1 base at J, with 9 bases between the two ends. The CDR3 sequence is CSVDRQSNYGYTF. DNA for the CDR3: TGCAGCGTTGACAGGCAGAGTAACTATGGCTACACCTTC.